The entry below describes one T cell receptor beta chain. Only in-frame clones appear in the TCRdb table, and some are missing; sequencing was by immunoSEQ multiplex PCR. The sample carries under 140,000 clones, approximately 90% recorded once. The data were obtained in a study of control samples from healthy donors and cancer patients. V shed 0 bases and J shed 7 bases, with 16 bases lying between them. Per the germline V gene, CDR1 is LGHDT and CDR2 is YNNKEL (reference sequence). This CDR3 spans 15 amino acids. The sequence was collected from a woman aged 55-69 years with lung cancer. The chain uses TRBV3-1 (or the pseudogene TRBV3-2) and TRBJ2-7; tentatively, D is TRBD2 (5 bases). Specimen: PBMCs. CDR3 in DNA: TGTGCCAGCAGCCAAGATAGGCAGTCTCCGGGAGAGCAGTACTTC. Residues: CASSQDRQSPGEQYF.